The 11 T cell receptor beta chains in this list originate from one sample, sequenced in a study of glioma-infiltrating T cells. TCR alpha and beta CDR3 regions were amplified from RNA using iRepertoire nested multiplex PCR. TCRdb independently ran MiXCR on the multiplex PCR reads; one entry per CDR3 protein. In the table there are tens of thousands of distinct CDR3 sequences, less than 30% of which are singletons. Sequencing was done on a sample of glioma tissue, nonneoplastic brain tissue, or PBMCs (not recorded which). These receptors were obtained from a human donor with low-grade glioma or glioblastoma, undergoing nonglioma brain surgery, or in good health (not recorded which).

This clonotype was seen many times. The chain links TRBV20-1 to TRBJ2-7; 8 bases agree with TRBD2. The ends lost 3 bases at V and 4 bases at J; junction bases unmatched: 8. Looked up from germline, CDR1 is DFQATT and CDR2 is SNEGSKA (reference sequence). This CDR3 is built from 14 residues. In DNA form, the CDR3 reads TGCAGTGCTAGTCTAGTAGCGGGGAATTACGAGCAGTACTTC. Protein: CSASLVAGNYEQYF.

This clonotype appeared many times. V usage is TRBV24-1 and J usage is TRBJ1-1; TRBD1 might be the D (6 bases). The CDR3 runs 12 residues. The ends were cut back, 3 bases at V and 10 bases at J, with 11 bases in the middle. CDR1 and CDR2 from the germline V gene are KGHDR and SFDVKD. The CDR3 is CATSDEQGRAFF. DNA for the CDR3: TGTGCCACCAGTGATGAACAGGGTAGAGCTTTCTTT.

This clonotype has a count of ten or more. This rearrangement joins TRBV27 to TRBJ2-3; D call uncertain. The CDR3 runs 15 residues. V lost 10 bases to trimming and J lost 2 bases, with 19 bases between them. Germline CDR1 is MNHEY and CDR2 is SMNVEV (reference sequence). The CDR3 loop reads CATRREARFTDTQYF. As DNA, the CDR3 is TGTGCCACTCGGCGTGAGGCAAGGTTCACAGATACGCAGTATTTT.

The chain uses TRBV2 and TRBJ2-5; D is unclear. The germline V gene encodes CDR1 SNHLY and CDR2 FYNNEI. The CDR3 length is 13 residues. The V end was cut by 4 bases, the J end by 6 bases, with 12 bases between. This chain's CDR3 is CASSVGRVKTQYF. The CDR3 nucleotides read TGTGCCAGCAGTGTAGGTAGGGTCAAGACCCAGTACTTC.

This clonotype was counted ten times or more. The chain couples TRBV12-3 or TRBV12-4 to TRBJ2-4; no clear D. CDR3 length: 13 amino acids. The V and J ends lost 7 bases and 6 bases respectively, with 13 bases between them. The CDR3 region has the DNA TGTGCCAGCACGTCGTGGGCGTCAAACATTCAGTACTTC. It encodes CASTSWASNIQYF.

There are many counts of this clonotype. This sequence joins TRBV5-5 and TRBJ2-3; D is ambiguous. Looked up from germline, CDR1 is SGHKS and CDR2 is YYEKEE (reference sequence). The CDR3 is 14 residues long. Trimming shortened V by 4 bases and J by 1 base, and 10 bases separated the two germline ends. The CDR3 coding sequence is TGTGCCAGCAGCATAGACAAGGGCACAGATACGCAGTATTTT. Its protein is CASSIDKGTDTQYF. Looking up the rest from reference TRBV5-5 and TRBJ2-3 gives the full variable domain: DAGVTQSPTHLIKTRGQQVTLRCSPISGHKSVSWYQQVLGQGPQFIFQYYEKEERGRGNFPDRFSARQFPNYSSELNVNALLLGDSALYLCASSIDKGTDTQYFGPGTRLTVL.

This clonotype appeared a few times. DNA of the CDR3: TGTGCCAGCAGCCTGTCGGGACAGTCCTACGAGCAGTACTTC. Its protein is CASSLSGQSYEQYF. The J gene is TRBJ2-7, the V gene TRBV7-7; 7 bases match TRBD1. CDR3 length: 14 amino acids. Per germline, CDR1 SSHAT and CDR2 FNYEAQ (reference sequence). V lost 5 bases, J lost 1 base, and 5 bases stayed unmatched. Complete variable domain (other parts from reference TRBV7-7 and TRBJ2-7): GAGVSQSPRYKVTKRGQDVTLRCDPISSHATLYWYQQALGQGPEFLTYFNYEAQPDKSGLPSDRFSAERPEGSISTLTIQRTEQRDSAMYRCASSLSGQSYEQYFGPGTRLTVT.

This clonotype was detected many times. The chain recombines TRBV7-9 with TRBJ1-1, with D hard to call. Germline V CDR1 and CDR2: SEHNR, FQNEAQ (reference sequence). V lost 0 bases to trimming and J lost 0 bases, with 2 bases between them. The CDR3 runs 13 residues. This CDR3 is CASSLALNTEAFF. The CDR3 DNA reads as TGTGCCAGCAGCTTAGCCTTGAACACTGAAGCTTTCTTT.

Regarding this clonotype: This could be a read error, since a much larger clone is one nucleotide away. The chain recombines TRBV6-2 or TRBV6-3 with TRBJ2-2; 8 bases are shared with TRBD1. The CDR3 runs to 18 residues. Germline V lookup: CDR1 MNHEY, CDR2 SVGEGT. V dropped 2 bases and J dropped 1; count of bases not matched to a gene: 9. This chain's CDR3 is CASSYPIRQGLNTGELFF. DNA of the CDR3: TGTGCCAGCAGTTACCCGATTCGACAGGGGTTGAACACCGGGGAGCTGTTTTTT.

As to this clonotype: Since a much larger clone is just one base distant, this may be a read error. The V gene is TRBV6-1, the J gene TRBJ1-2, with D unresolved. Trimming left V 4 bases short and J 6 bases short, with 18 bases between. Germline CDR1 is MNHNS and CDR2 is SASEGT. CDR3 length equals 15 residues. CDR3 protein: CASSGGGLPKDGYTF. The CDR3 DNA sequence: TGTGCCAGCAGTGGAGGAGGGCTACCAAAGGATGGCTACACCTTC.

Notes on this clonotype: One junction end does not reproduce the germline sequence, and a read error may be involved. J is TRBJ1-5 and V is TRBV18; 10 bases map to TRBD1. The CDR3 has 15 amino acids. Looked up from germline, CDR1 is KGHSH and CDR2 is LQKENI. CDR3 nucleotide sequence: TGTGCCAGCTCAACGGGACAGGGGCGCAATCAGTCCCAGCATTTT. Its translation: CASSTGQGRNQSQHF.